Sequencing of this TCR beta chain was carried out in a study of T-cell reconstitution after alpha-beta-depleted transplantation in children. Study-level results: Diversity and T-cell counts at one year after transplant derived mostly from new T cells. By about two months after transplant, alpha-beta T cells reportedly arose from several hundred graft clones that had expanded.

This clonotype was counted between two and nine times. No antigen is known for it. A read error may account for a junction end that differs from germline. The TCRbeta library was prepared with unique molecular identifiers. TCRdb processed the PCR reads anew with MiXCR; each CDR3 protein has one entry. The table shows about 58,000 distinct CDR3 sequences, with approximately 46% occurring only once. From germline, CDR1 is MNHEY and CDR2 SMNVEV (reference sequence). This CDR3 is 13 amino acids long. The sequence was collected from a male patient under 18 who had a stem cell transplant for acute lymphoblastic leukemia, so the T cells may come from the graft donor. V usage is TRBV27 and J usage is TRBJ2-6, with D unresolved. The sequences come from PBMCs, mostly from graft donor cells, collected 360 days after TCRalphabeta/CD19-depleted stem cell transplant. The CDR3 sequence is CANSLNGANVLTF. The CDR3 DNA follows: TGTGCCAACAGTTTAAATGGGGCCAACGTCCTGACTTTC.